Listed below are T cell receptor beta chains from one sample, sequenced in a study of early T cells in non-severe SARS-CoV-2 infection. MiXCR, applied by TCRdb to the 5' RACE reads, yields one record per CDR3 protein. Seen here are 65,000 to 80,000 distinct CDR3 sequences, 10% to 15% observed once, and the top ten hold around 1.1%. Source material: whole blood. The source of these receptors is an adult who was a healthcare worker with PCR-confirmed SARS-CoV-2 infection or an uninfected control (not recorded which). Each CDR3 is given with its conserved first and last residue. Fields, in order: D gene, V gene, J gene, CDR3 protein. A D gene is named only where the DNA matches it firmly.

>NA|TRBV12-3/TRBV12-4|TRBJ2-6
CASSDGSSGANVLTF
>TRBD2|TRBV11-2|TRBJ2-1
CASSSTSGIYNEQFF
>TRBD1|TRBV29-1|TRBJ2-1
CSVEEDRDNEQFF
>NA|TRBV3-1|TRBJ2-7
CASSQGLYEQYF
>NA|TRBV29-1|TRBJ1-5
CSVGAVNQPQHF
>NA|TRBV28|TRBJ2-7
CASRSVQGSYEQYF
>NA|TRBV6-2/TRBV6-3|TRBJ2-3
CASSGSRETDTQYF
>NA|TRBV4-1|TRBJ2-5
CASSRGLNQETQYF
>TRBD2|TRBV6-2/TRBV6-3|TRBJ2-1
CASSYGTRNGKQFF
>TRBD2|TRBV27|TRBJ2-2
CASSRAGGMNTGELFF
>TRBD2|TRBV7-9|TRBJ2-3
CASSFGTSGGTDTQYF
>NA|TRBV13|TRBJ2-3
CASGGTDTQYF
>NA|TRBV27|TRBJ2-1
CASSVLRGDEQFF
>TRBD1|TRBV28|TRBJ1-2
CASSYTGGLGYTF
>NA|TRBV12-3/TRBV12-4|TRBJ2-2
CASSLVEELFF
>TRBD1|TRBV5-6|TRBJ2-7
CASSSTGDLHEQYF
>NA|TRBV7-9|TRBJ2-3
CASSPAMGQSTDTQYF
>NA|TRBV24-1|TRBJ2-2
CATSDISTGDTGELFF
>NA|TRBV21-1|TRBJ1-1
CASSKTGYRMNTEAFF
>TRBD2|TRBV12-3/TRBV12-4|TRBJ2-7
CASRQRESPEQYF
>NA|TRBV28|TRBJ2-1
CASTIPQGFYNEQFF
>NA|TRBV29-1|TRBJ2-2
CSVELGSGELFF
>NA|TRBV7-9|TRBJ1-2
CASSHGTSYGYTF
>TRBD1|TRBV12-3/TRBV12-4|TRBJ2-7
CATARDSYEQYF
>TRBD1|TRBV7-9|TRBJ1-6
CASSWGQVRHNSPLHF
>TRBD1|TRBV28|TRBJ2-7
CASSRQGLYYEQYF
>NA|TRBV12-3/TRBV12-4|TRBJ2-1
CASSPRDIKQFF
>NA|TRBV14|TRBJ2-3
CASSQLQRSKGTDTQYF
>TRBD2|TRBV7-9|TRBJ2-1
CASSTTSGVLSYNEQFF
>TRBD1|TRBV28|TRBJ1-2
CASSLGVIGQGGGYTF
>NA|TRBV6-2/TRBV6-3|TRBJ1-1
CASSSYTRTEAFF
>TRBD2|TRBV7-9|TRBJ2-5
CASSLGTRTEETQYF
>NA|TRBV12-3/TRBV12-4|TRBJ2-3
CASRFDGLTSTDTQYF
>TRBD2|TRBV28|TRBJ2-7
CASTPPGLANTYEQYF
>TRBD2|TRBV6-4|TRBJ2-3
CASSPQRGGTDTQYF
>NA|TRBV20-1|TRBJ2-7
CSARDPHSYEQYF
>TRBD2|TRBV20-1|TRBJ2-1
CSARDPWTSYNEQFF
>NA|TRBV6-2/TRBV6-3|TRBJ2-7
CASSYGASTYEQYF
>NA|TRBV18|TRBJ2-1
CASSPRTKYNEQFF
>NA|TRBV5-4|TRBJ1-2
CASSPETDTHYGYTF
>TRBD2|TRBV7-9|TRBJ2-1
CASSSSGRRTSDEQFF
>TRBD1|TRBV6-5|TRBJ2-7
CASSYSKGAHYEQYF
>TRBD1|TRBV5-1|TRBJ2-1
CASSLVLQGGNEQFF
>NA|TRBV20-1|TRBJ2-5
CSARGQDGQETQYF
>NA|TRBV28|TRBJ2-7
CASSLGHLDSYEQYF
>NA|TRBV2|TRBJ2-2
CASRNSVGGPGELFF
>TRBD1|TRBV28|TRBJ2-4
CASRPTGTGVGAKNIQYF
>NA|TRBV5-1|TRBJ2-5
CASSFDGAQETQYF
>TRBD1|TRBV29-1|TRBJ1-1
CSGGTDTEAFF
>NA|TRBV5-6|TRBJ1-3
CASSYRVGTGNTIYF
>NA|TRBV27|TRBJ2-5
CASSQRLYQETQYF
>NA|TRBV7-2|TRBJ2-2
CASSRGNQNTGELFF
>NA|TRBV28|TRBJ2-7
CASSHGQTFPYEQYF
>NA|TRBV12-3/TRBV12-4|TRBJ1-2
CASSLAPEGYTF
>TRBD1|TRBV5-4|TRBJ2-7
CASSPGQGPEQYF
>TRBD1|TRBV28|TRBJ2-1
CASSYPLGDRAFSSYNEQFF